This T cell receptor (beta chain) was captured by sequencing in a study of blood T cell repertoires in COVID-19. Overall study: From the United States, Italy and Spain came samples of acute and convalescent COVID-19. Sample material is recorded as cDNA or gDNA derived from T cells, B-cell-depleted T cells, or PBMCs.

Methods used by the authors: Estimates of nucleated cell counts were drawn from the amplification of reference gene primers. Some clones are missing from TCRdb's copy, which holds only in-frame ones; the method was immunoSEQ multiplex PCR. V and J calls and clone size are copied from that table; D and trimming were computed from the DNA. Among around 86,000 clones listed, 75% to 85% were seen once. V was pared by 0 bases and J by 0 bases, with 8 bases of the junction left unmatched. This CDR3 has 18 amino acids. Germline values: CDR1 LGHNA, CDR2 YNFKEQ. The chain carries TRBV4-2 and TRBJ1-5; 7 bases line up with TRBD1. The sequencing input was peripheral blood. This TCR was sampled from a woman of 80 years or more with acute or convalescent COVID-19. The CDR3 reads CASSQDRGQGGSNQPQHF. The CDR3 DNA reads as TGTGCCAGCAGCCAAGATCGAGGTCAGGGGGGTAGCAATCAGCCCCAGCATTTT.